These 25 T cell receptor beta chains were sequenced from one sample in a study of cytomegalovirus exposure and HLA in healthy donors (dated by TCRdb to the late 2010s). Preparation of the library involved the immunoSEQ multiplex PCR assay. The multiplex PCR relied on a mix of 60 forward primers for TCR Vbeta segments and 13 reverse primers for TCR Jbeta segments. The table comes from immuneACCESS by way of TCRdb, which keeps in-frame sequences with V and J called. Part of the clones is missing from these tables; in studies checked, under half for an unresolved V gene and the rest for unknown reasons. A total of some 90,000 clones appear in this sample, roughly three quarters of them only once. Clones ranked in the top ten supply 20% to 30% of the sample. The source material was PBMCs. These receptors originate from a woman between 45 and 60 years old in good health and CMV-seropositive.

V is TRBV7-6 and J is TRBJ2-3; 7 nucleotides match TRBD2. Germline V CDR1 and CDR2: SGHVS, FNYEAQ. V shed 5 bases, J shed 2 bases, and the junction held 16 bases outside the gene matches. The CDR3 length is 18 residues. CDR3 in amino acids: CASSLPPSGLSPTDTQYF. The CDR3 DNA is TGTGCCAGCAGCCTCCCCCCTAGCGGTCTGAGCCCCACAGATACGCAGTATTTT.

The V and J genes are TRBV6-6 and TRBJ2-2, with 9 bases fitting TRBD1. The CDR3 covers 15 residues. Trimming cost V 6 bases and J 2 bases; bases outside gene matches: 4. Germline CDR1 is MNHNY and CDR2 is SVGAGI (reference sequence). CDR3 sequence reads: CASSPGQGNTGELFF. In DNA, the CDR3 is TGTGCCAGCAGCCCGGGACAGGGTAACACCGGGGAGCTGTTTTTT.

This chain uses TRBV11-1 with TRBJ2-7; D is perhaps TRBD2 (5 bases). V lost 5 bases to trimming and J lost 3 bases, with 17 bases between them. This CDR3 region has 15 residues. Germline assignment: CDR1 SGHAT and CDR2 FQDESV (reference sequence). The CDR3 sequence is CASSPFGSSLYEQYV. The CDR3 nucleotides read TGTGCCAGCAGCCCATTTGGGAGTTCCCTCTACGAGCAGTACGTC.

This chain uses TRBV9 with TRBJ1-4; D possibly corresponds to TRBD1 (6 bases). This CDR3 comprises 15 residues. Germline CDR1 is SGDLS and CDR2 is YYNGEE. Trimming pared 0 bases from V and 7 bases from J, leaving 13 bases between. CDR3 sequence reads: CASSVEVQGSEKLFF. In DNA, the CDR3 is TGTGCCAGCAGCGTAGAGGTACAGGGAAGTGAAAAACTGTTTTTT.

The V call is TRBV2, the J call TRBJ2-5; TRBD2 matches at 8 bases. CDR1 is SNHLY and CDR2 is FYNNEI in the germline V gene. V dropped 8 bases and J dropped 1; count of bases not matched to a gene: 3. CDR3 length: 13 residues. For the CDR3, the DNA is TGTGCCAGCTTTAGCGGGATCCAAGAGACCCAGTACTTC. Its protein product is CASFSGIQETQYF. Looking up the rest from reference TRBV2 and TRBJ2-5 gives the full variable domain: EPEVTQTPSHQVTQMGQEVILRCVPISNHLYFYWYRQILGQKVEFLVSFYNNEISEKSEIFDDQFSVERPDGSNFTLKIRSTKLEDSAMYFCASFSGIQETQYFGPGTRLLVL.

V usage is TRBV18 and J usage is TRBJ2-7; D might be TRBD1 (6 bases). Germline CDR1 is KGHSH and CDR2 is LQKENI. V lost 3 bases and J lost 6, with 15 bases in between. The CDR3 runs to 14 residues. As DNA, the CDR3 is TGTGCCAGCTCACCGCCGGGACAAAGAGGCGAGCAGTACGTC. It is translated as CASSPPGQRGEQYV.

The chain recombines TRBV9 with TRBJ2-3; 7 nucleotides agree with TRBD2. With V trimmed by 0 bases and J by 0 bases, 4 bases remained unmatched. The CDR3 loop spans 16 amino acids. CDR1 and CDR2 (germline): SGDLS, YYNGEE. CDR3 DNA: TGTGCCAGCAGCGTAGGAGGTAGCGGGAGCACAGATACGCAGTATTTT. This sequence encodes CASSVGGSGSTDTQYF.

This clone was recorded a few times. The chain couples TRBV28 to TRBJ1-1, with D possibly TRBD1 on 5 matching bases. Trimming shortened V by 10 bases and J by 3 bases, and 9 bases separated the two germline ends. Germline lookup yields CDR1 MDHEN and CDR2 SYDVKM. CDR3 length: 11 residues. The CDR3 here is CATGGYTEAFF. The CDR3 region has the DNA TGTGCCACCGGGGGATACACTGAAGCTTTCTTT.

V and J are TRBV5-4 and TRBJ1-4; D perhaps matches TRBD1 (5 bases). Looked up from germline, CDR1 is SGHNT and CDR2 is YYREEE (reference sequence). Trimming pared 5 bases from V and 7 bases from J, leaving 15 bases between. There are 14 residues in the CDR3. DNA of the CDR3: TGTGCCAGCAGTTATGGGGAAAGGGGTGAAAAACTGTTTTTT. Translating it yields CASSYGERGEKLFF.

The genes are TRBV30 and TRBJ2-1; D is uncertain. V gave up 1 base and J gave up 13 bases, with 11 bases separating them. The CDR3 has 11 amino acids. Germline CDR1 reads GTSNPN; CDR2 reads SVGIG (reference sequence). CDR3 protein: CAWSAPLLQFF. DNA of the CDR3: TGTGCCTGGAGTGCCCCCCTACTACAGTTCTTC.

The chain couples TRBV19 to TRBJ1-2; D is unresolved. Germline loops: CDR1 LNHDA, CDR2 SQIVND (reference sequence). Trimming left V 7 bases short and J 6 bases short, with 21 bases between. There are 15 residues in the CDR3. CDR3 bases: TGTGCCAGTACCCCCGCAACGGCAGGAGGACATGGCTACACCTTC. Translation gives CASTPATAGGHGYTF.

The chain employs TRBV30 and TRBJ1-1; TRBD1 matches at 7 bases. From germline, CDR1 is GTSNPN and CDR2 SVGIG (reference sequence). CDR3 length equals 14 residues. J was trimmed by 6 bases and V by 0 bases; bases with no gene match: 7. The CDR3 region is CAWSVIRGRAEAFF. In DNA form, the CDR3 reads TGTGCCTGGAGTGTCATTAGGGGGCGGGCTGAAGCTTTCTTT. Based on the CDR3 plus reference TRBV30 and TRBJ1-1, the full variable domain is SQTIHQWPATLVQPVGSPLSLECTVEGTSNPNLYWYRQAAGRGLQLLFYSVGIGQISSEVPQNLSASRPQDRQFILSSKKLLLSDSGFYLCAWSVIRGRAEAFFGQGTRLTVV.

The chain combines TRBV5-3 with TRBJ1-4; 12 bases line up with TRBD1. TRBV5-3 is marked as an open reading frame, function uncertain. J was trimmed by 0 bases and V by 4 bases; bases with no gene match: 7. The CDR3 runs to 18 residues. The CDR3 nucleotides are TGTGCCAGAAGCCCCGGGACAGGGGGCGCCCCAACTAATGAAAAACTGTTTTTT. Translation: CARSPGTGGAPTNEKLFF.

The rearrangement uses TRBV11-1 and TRBJ2-1; TRBD2 agrees at 8 bases. Per germline, CDR1 SGHAT and CDR2 FQDESV (reference sequence). The CDR3 covers 16 residues. The junction had 12 bases not matched to a gene; V was cut back by 4 bases and J by 7 bases. The CDR3 sequence is CASSSGGGGPRNEQFF. DNA for the CDR3: TGTGCCAGCAGCTCGGGAGGGGGGGGGCCTCGGAATGAGCAGTTCTTC.

The chain combines TRBV6-5 with TRBJ1-1, with TRBD1 as a possible D gene (5 bases). The germline V gene has CDR1 MNHEY and CDR2 SVGAGI. The CDR3 is made up of 16 amino acids. Trimming stripped 4 bases from V and 5 bases from J, with 20 bases between. The CDR3 nucleotides read TGTGCCAGCAGTTCCGCCGACACGGGGGGACGGACTGAAGCTTTCTTT. Encoded protein: CASSSADTGGRTEAFF.

The J gene is TRBJ1-1, the V gene TRBV18, with 9 positions matching TRBD1. The CDR3 length is 14 residues. The germline CDR1 and CDR2 sequences are KGHSH and LQKENI. V gave up 6 bases and J gave up 5 bases; unmatched junction bases: 7. DNA for the CDR3: TGTGCCAGCTCCCCCGACAGGGGGTCGACTGAAGCTTTCTTT. Its protein product is CASSPDRGSTEAFF.

The V call is TRBV10-3, the J call TRBJ2-7; 11 bases align to TRBD2. CDR3 size: 16 residues. The V gene's germline CDR1 is ENHRY and CDR2 SYGVKD. V trimming: 1 base; J trimming: 3 bases; junction bases outside the gene matches: 5. This CDR3 reads CAISEWGTSGGYEQYV. The CDR3 DNA sequence: TGTGCCATCAGTGAGTGGGGGACTAGCGGAGGCTACGAGCAGTACGTC.

The gene calls are TRBV6-6 and TRBJ2-2, with D uncertain. The germline CDR1 and CDR2 sequences are MNHNY and SVGAGI (reference sequence). V lost 0 bases, J lost 6 bases, and 8 bases lay in between. This CDR3 has 14 amino acids. As DNA, the CDR3 is TGTGCCAGCAGTTACTCTAGAAACGCCGGGGAGCTGTTTTTT. Protein product: CASSYSRNAGELFF.

CDR3 amino acids: CAISERLAGDTEQFF. The CDR3 region has the DNA TGTGCCATCAGTGAAAGACTAGCGGGGGATACAGAGCAGTTCTTC. The chain couples TRBV10-3 to TRBJ2-1, with 12 bases fitting TRBD2. CDR3 length: 15 amino acids. Trimming at V came to 3 bases and at J to 10 bases, leaving 7 bases not matched to a gene. Germline V lookup: CDR1 ENHRY, CDR2 SYGVKD.

The chain is built from TRBV10-1 and TRBJ2-1; 9 nucleotides agree with TRBD2. The CDR3 extends over 15 amino acids. The V gene end was trimmed by 6 bases and the J gene end by 0 bases; junction bases not matched to a gene: 3. From germline, CDR1 is WNHNN and CDR2 SYGVQD (reference sequence). The CDR3 region is CASSSGGSSYNEQFF. In DNA, the CDR3 is TGCGCCAGCAGCAGCGGGGGGAGCTCCTACAATGAGCAGTTCTTC.

This sequence joins TRBV29-1 and TRBJ2-1, with 11 positions matching TRBD2. CDR1 and CDR2 from the germline V gene are SQVTM and ANQGSEA. The V and J ends lost 7 bases and 3 bases, in that order; junction bases with no gene match: 5. The CDR3 length is 14 residues. As DNA, the CDR3 is TGCAGCGGTGTGGGACTAGCGGTCTACAATGAGCAGTTCTTC. The encoded protein is CSGVGLAVYNEQFF.

Details on this clone: This sample also contains other DNA sequences that code for the same CDR3. This chain links TRBV19 with TRBJ1-2, with a tentative D call TRBD1 (5 bases). This CDR3 has 14 residues. V gave up 10 bases and J gave up 3 bases, with 18 bases separating them. CDR1 LNHDA and CDR2 SQIVND come from the germline V gene (reference sequence). The CDR3 coding sequence is TGTGCCACTCGGACATCCCACTATGACTATGGCTACACCTTC. Protein: CATRTSHYDYGYTF.

The rearrangement links TRBV7-8 to TRBJ2-2; 9 nucleotides align to TRBD2. The CDR3 has 17 residues. The J segment lost 2 bases and the V segment lost 5 bases, leaving 9 bases of the junction unmatched. From germline, CDR1 is SGHVS and CDR2 FQNEAQ. This CDR3 is CASSGSGTSKNTGELFF. DNA for the CDR3: TGTGCCAGCAGCGGATCCGGGACTAGCAAAAACACCGGGGAGCTGTTTTTT. Combining the CDR3 with reference TRBV7-8 and TRBJ2-2 gives the whole variable domain GAGVSQSPRYKVAKRGQDVALRCDPISGHVSLFWYQQALGQGPEFLTYFQNEAQLDKSGLPSDRFFAERPEGSVSTLKIQRTQQEDSAVYLCASSGSGTSKNTGELFFGEGSRLTVL.

The chain couples TRBV9 to TRBJ2-1; D is possibly TRBD2 (5 bases). In germline, CDR1 is SGDLS, CDR2 YYNGEE. There are 14 residues in the CDR3. The germline V and J ends were trimmed by 4 bases and 8 bases, with 16 bases remaining between them. The CDR3 DNA reads TGTGCCAGCAGCTTCGGACTCCCCGGGGATGAGCAGTTCTTC. Translation gives CASSFGLPGDEQFF.

V gene TRBV18 combines with J gene TRBJ2-1; possibly TRBD1 for D (5 bases). The germline gives CDR1 KGHSH, CDR2 LQKENI. This CDR3 is built from 13 residues. Trimming took off 6 bases at V and 2 bases at J, with 8 bases between the two ends. The CDR3 spells CASSTTAYNEQFF. DNA of the CDR3: TGTGCCAGCTCGACGACAGCCTACAATGAGCAGTTCTTC.